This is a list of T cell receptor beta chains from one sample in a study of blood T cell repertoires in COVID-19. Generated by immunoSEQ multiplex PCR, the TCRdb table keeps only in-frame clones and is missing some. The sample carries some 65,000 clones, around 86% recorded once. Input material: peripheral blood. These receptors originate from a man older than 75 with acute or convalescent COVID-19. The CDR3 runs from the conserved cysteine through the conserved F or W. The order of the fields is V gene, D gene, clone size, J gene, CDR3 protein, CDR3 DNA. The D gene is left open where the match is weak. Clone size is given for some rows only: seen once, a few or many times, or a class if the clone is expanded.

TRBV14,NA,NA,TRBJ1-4,CASSLTGLANEKLFF,TGTGCCAGCAGCCTTACAGGGCTAGCTAATGAAAAACTGTTTTTT
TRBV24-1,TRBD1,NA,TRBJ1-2,CATSGSRDRTNYGYTF,TGTGCCACCAGTGGCTCCCGGGACAGGACTAACTATGGCTACACCTTC
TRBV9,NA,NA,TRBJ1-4,CASSVAPNEKLFF,TGTGCCAGCAGCGTAGCTCCTAATGAAAAACTGTTTTTT
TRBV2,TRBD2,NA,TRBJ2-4,CASVERETKNIQYF,TGTGCCAGCGTGGAGCGGGAGACCAAAAACATTCAGTACTTC
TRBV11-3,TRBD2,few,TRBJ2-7,CASSQRRGLAGGREQYF,TGTGCCAGCAGCCAAAGGAGGGGACTAGCGGGAGGGCGGGAGCAGTACTTC
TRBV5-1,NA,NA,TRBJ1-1,CASREGAAKAFF,TGCGCCAGCAGAGAGGGCGCCGCGAAAGCTTTCTTT
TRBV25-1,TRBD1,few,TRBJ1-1,CASTFGTGNTEAFF,TGTGCCAGCACCTTCGGGACAGGGAACACTGAAGCTTTCTTT
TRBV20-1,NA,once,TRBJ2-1,CSARDAIAQFF,TGCAGTGCTAGAGATGCGATAGCGCAGTTCTTC
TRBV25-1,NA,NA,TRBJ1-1,CASSEGRRGEAFF,TGTGCCAGCAGTGAGGGGCGGAGGGGCGAAGCTTTCTTT
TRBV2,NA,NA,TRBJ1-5,CASSPYTGLRNQPQHF,TGTGCCAGCAGTCCTTATACAGGGCTCCGCAATCAGCCCCAGCATTTT
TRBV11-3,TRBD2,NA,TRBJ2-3,CASSQWSGLAGDRPRDTQYF,TGTGCCAGCAGCCAATGGTCGGGACTAGCGGGAGACCGCCCCAGAGATACGCAGTATTTT
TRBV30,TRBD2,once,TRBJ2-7,CAWDGTSGPQYF,TGTGCCTGGGACGGGACTAGCGGCCCCCAGTACTTC
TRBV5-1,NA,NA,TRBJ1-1,CASSLGGQETEAFF,TGCGCCAGCAGCTTGGGCGGGCAGGAGACTGAAGCTTTCTTT
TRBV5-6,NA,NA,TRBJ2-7,CASSLAGPSSYEQYF,TGTGCCAGCAGCTTGGCAGGGCCGAGCTCCTACGAGCAGTACTTC
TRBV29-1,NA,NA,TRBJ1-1,CSVLQGSPEAFF,TGCAGCGTGCTACAGGGATCCCCTGAAGCTTTCTTT
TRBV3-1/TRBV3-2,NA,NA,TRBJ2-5,CASISGRVSKVETQYF,TGTGCCAGCATCTCGGGCAGGGTTTCGAAGGTAGAGACCCAGTACTTC
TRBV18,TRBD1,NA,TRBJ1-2,CASSHRGLDGYTF,TGTGCCAGCTCGCACAGGGGGCTGGATGGCTACACCTTC
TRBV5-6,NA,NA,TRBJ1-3,CASSLGLAFSGNTIYF,TGTGCCAGCAGCTTGGGTCTGGCATTCTCTGGAAACACCATATATTTT
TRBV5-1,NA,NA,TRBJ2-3,CASSPGRGSTDTQYF,TGCGCCAGCAGCCCGGGTAGGGGAAGCACAGATACGCAGTATTTT
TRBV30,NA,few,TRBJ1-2,CAWSVRSRGYTF,TGTGCCTGGAGTGTAAGGTCGCGGGGCTACACCTTC
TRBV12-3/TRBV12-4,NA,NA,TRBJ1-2,CASSRSYGYTF,TGTGCCAGCAGCAGGTCTTATGGCTACACCTTC
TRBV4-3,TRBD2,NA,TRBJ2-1,CASSLSGRYPNEQFF,TGCGCCAGCAGCCTTAGCGGGAGGTACCCCAATGAGCAGTTCTTC
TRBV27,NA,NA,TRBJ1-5,CASSSNGVKSQPQHF,TGTGCCAGCAGTTCCAACGGGGTCAAGAGTCAGCCCCAGCATTTT
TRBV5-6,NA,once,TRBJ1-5,CASSFGAEQPQHF,TGTGCCAGCAGCTTTGGGGCAGAACAGCCCCAGCATTTT
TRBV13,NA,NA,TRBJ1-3,CASSYSGAGFMAGNTIYF,TGTGCCAGCAGTTATAGCGGGGCAGGCTTTATGGCTGGAAACACCATATATTTT
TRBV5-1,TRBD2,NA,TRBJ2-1,CASSLGLAGVGPYNEQFF,TGCGCCAGCAGCTTGGGACTAGCGGGAGTCGGGCCCTACAATGAGCAGTTCTTC
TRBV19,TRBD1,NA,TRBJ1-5,CATGQGDRPQHF,TGTGCCACTGGACAGGGCGATCGGCCCCAGCATTTT
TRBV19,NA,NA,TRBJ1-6,CASSIAGTPLHF,TGTGCCAGTAGTATAGCCGGGACACCCCTCCACTTT
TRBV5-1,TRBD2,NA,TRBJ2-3,CASRALAGEHRDTDTQYF,TGCGCCAGCAGGGCCCTAGCGGGAGAACATAGGGACACAGATACGCAGTATTTT
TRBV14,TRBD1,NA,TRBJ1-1,CASSLLDRGRNTEAFF,TGTGCCAGCAGCCTCCTCGACAGGGGGCGAAACACTGAAGCTTTCTTT
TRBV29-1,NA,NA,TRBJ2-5,CSVVRPAGETQYF,TGCAGCGTTGTTCGGCCGGCGGGAGAGACCCAGTACTTC